This record concerns one T cell receptor (beta chain) sequence. The target antigen is unknown. Regarding treatment: some 19 received Ad26.COV2.S at low or high dose, single or two shots; five or six received placebo; per-sample allocation not given. Samples analyzed were those drawn on day 63 after the first vaccine or placebo injection. An Ad26 vector expressing Wuhan-strain SARS-CoV-2 spike served as the vaccine. The sample belongs to a study of Ad26.COV2.S vaccination and SARS-CoV-2 variants. The study, taken as a whole, reports: Substantial breadth was reportedly displayed by spike-specific CD8+ and CD4+ T cell responses after vaccination. Possibly, TCR breadth and depth analyses underestimated total T cell responses.

Only in-frame clones appear in the TCRdb table, and some are missing; sequencing was by immunoSEQ multiplex PCR. The sample includes about half a million clones, around 89% of them seen just once. CDR3 length: 13 amino acids. CDR1 GTSNPN and CDR2 SVGIG come from the germline V gene (reference sequence). V was clipped by 6 bases and J by 8 bases; unmatched bases: 8. The TCR originated in a person between 18 and 65 years old who received the Ad26.COV2.S COVID-19 vaccine or a placebo. The sequencing used peripheral blood, collected in a trial of Ad26.COV2.S vaccine versus placebo. The chain couples TRBV30 to TRBJ2-1, with 9 positions matching TRBD2. The CDR3: CACLRGGIDEQFF. As DNA, the CDR3 is TGTGCCTGCTTGCGGGGGGGCATTGATGAGCAGTTCTTC.